One and the same sample provided the 32 T cell receptor beta chains below, sequenced in a study of shared clonotypes between healthy human individuals. Produced via immunoSEQ multiplex PCR; TCRdb's table is partial and in-frame only. The sample gives fewer than 3 million clones, just under 95% of which show up once; 0.37% is in the top ten. The specimen was naive CD4+ T cells from PBMCs. The subset denotes: CD45RA+ positively selected. These receptors were collected from a man aged 18 to 30 in good health. Some clones in this sample may be carry-over from other donors' samples.

The V and J genes are TRBV5-4 and TRBJ1-2; TRBD1 agrees at 9 bases. The CDR3 has 14 residues. Germline assignment: CDR1 SGHNT and CDR2 YYREEE (reference sequence). Losses at the gene ends were 4 bases for V and 6 bases for J; bases not matched to a gene: 7. The CDR3 nucleotides read TGTGCCAGCAGCGCCCCGGGACAGGGTCATGGCTACACCTTC. It translates to CASSAPGQGHGYTF.

V is TRBV2 and J is TRBJ1-3, with no clear D. Trimming shortened V by 10 bases and J by 0 bases, and 16 bases separated the two germline ends. Germline CDR1 reads SNHLY; CDR2 reads FYNNEI. This CDR3 is built from 15 residues. The CDR3 coding sequence is TGTGCCATCCTCGACGGGCAAAACTCTGGAAACACCATATATTTT. Residues: CAILDGQNSGNTIYF.

J is TRBJ1-1 and V is TRBV5-1; no reliable D call. V was cut by 6 bases and J by 0 bases, with 12 bases left in between. CDR3 length equals 14 residues. Germline loops: CDR1 SGHRS, CDR2 YFSETQ. CDR3 nucleotide sequence: TGCGCCAGCACGGACGGGCAGCTGAACACTGAAGCTTTCTTT. It codes for CASTDGQLNTEAFF.

CDR3 nucleotides: TGTGCCAGCAGTCGTTCCCCAGGGGGCGACTACGAGCAGTACTTC. Translating it yields CASSRSPGGDYEQYF. This rearrangement joins TRBV6-5 to TRBJ2-7; 8 bases align to TRBD1. The CDR3 has 15 residues. Germline CDR1 is MNHEY and CDR2 is SVGAGI. V shed 5 bases, J shed 3 bases, and the junction held 9 bases outside the gene matches.

The chain combines TRBV19 with TRBJ1-5, with D unclear. Germline CDR1 reads LNHDA; CDR2 reads SQIVND (reference sequence). This CDR3 region has 15 residues. Trimming removed 7 bases at V and 5 bases at J, with 18 bases between. CDR3 DNA: TGTGCCAGTATAAACTCCGGTGAGAGGCATCAGCCCCAGCATTTT. Protein: CASINSGERHQPQHF.

The chain is built from TRBV2 and TRBJ2-7, with D uncertain. The V end was cut by 6 bases, the J end by 6 bases, with 9 bases between. This CDR3 is 11 amino acids long. Germline CDR1 SNHLY, CDR2 FYNNEI. The CDR3 DNA reads TGTGCCAGCAGGGTAGTGGCCGAGCAGTACTTC. Translated: CASRVVAEQYF.

V and J are TRBV5-1 and TRBJ1-2, with 9 positions matching TRBD1. Unmatched junction bases numbered 4, after V lost 4 bases and J lost 6 bases. Germline values: CDR1 SGHRS, CDR2 YFSETQ. This CDR3 comprises 13 residues. CDR3 sequence reads: CASSRGQGDGYTF. The DNA for the CDR3 is TGCGCCAGCAGCCGGGGACAGGGAGATGGCTACACCTTC.

This clone was seen just once. The chain is built from TRBV4-3 and TRBJ1-4, with D uncertain. CDR1 and CDR2 (germline): LGHNA, YSLEER. V lost 0 bases, J lost 13 bases, and 9 bases lay in between. This CDR3 is built from 12 residues. Here the CDR3 DNA reads TGCGCCAGCAGCCAAGAAGGGATAACACTGTTTTTT. This translates into CASSQEGITLFF.

This clone has only a few counts. The same CDR3 is also encoded by other DNA sequences in this sample. The V gene is TRBV27, the J gene TRBJ2-3; D is possibly TRBD2 (6 bases). The germline CDR1 and CDR2 sequences are MNHEY and SMNVEV (reference sequence). The CDR3 runs to 13 residues. The ends were cut back, 1 base at V and 4 bases at J, with 6 bases in the middle. CDR3 protein: CASSLWGADTQYF. The DNA of the CDR3 is TGTGCCAGCAGTTTATGGGGGGCAGATACGCAGTATTTT.

Worth noting for this clone: At the DNA level, this CDR3 is encoded by other sequences in the same sample as well. V and J are TRBV5-4 and TRBJ2-5; 15 bases align to TRBD2. This CDR3 has 16 residues. V was pared by 5 bases and J by 2 bases, with 4 bases of the junction left unmatched. Per the germline V gene, CDR1 is SGHNT and CDR2 is YYREEE (reference sequence). CDR3 in amino acids: CASSVGLAGGQETQYF. For the CDR3, the DNA is TGTGCCAGCAGTGTTGGACTAGCGGGAGGGCAAGAGACCCAGTACTTC. The full variable domain, its missing parts supplied by reference TRBV5-4 and TRBJ2-5, is ETGVTQSPTHLIKTRGQQVTLRCSSQSGHNTVSWYQQALGQGPQFIFQYYREEENGRGNFPPRFSGLQFPNYSSELNVNALELDDSALYLCASSVGLAGGQETQYFGPGTRLLVL.

A remark on this clone: The same CDR3 arises from other DNA sequences in this sample as well. CDR3 region: CASSLPGGYYEQYF. DNA of the CDR3: TGTGCCAGCAGTTTACCGGGAGGATACTACGAGCAGTACTTC. This chain links TRBV28 with TRBJ2-7; TRBD2 aligns across 7 bases. Germline-derived CDR1 and CDR2 are MDHEN and SYDVKM. The V gene end was trimmed by 2 bases and the J gene end by 3 bases; junction bases not matched to a gene: 4. The CDR3 consists of 14 residues.

This chain joins TRBV9 and TRBJ1-3; a possible D gene is TRBD1 (5 bases). In germline, CDR1 is SGDLS, CDR2 YYNGEE. V was clipped by 4 bases and J by 2 bases, with 19 bases between them. This CDR3 has 17 amino acids. CDR3 bases: TGTGCCAGCAGCCCGCGGGGGGGGGTGATCGCTGGAAACACCATATATTTT. This gives the protein CASSPRGGVIAGNTIYF.

The chain carries TRBV9 and TRBJ2-2, with TRBD2 matching 8 bases. Looked up from germline, CDR1 is SGDLS and CDR2 is YYNGEE. The CDR3 runs to 18 residues. V was clipped by 5 bases and J by 0 bases; unmatched bases: 12. The CDR3 coding sequence is TGTGCCAGCAGACTCCCCCTTAGAGCGGGAGCGAACACCGGGGAGCTGTTTTTT. This codes for CASRLPLRAGANTGELFF. Variable domain in full (rest from reference TRBV9 and TRBJ2-2): DSGVTQTPKHLITATGQRVTLRCSPRSGDLSVYWYQQSLDQGLQFLIQYYNGEERAKGNILERFSAQQFPDLHSELNLSSLELGDSALYFCASRLPLRAGANTGELFFGEGSRLTVL.

The gene calls are TRBV10-3 and TRBJ2-2, with D possibly TRBD1 on 6 matching bases. CDR1 ENHRY and CDR2 SYGVKD come from the germline V gene. This CDR3 has 15 residues. The V end was cut by 4 bases, the J end by 7 bases, with 16 bases between. DNA for the CDR3: TGTGCCATCAGTGGGGTAGGGGGAGTACACGGGGAGCTGTTTTTT. Translating gives CAISGVGGVHGELFF.

This chain connects TRBV5-5 to TRBJ1-2; D unresolved. V lost 2 bases and J lost 4, with 9 bases in between. The CDR3 runs to 13 residues. Per germline, CDR1 SGHKS and CDR2 YYEKEE (reference sequence). The CDR3 DNA follows: TGTGCCAGCAGCTTTAGGGCGGGCTATGGCTACACCTTC. Translating gives CASSFRAGYGYTF.

The table lists this clone with a count of one. J is TRBJ2-1 and V is TRBV15, with 13 nucleotides matching TRBD2. Germline trimming cut 3 bases from V and 7 bases from J; bases unmatched to any gene: 3. Germline assignment: CDR1 LNHNV and CDR2 YYDKDF (reference sequence). This CDR3 contains 15 residues. The CDR3 nucleotides read TGTGCCACCAGCAGGGGACTAGCGGGATGGAATGAGCAGTTCTTC. This translates into CATSRGLAGWNEQFF.

The CDR3 loop is CASSLQGTSGRTDTQYF. The DNA of the CDR3 is TGTGCCAGCAGCTTACAAGGGACTAGCGGACGCACAGATACGCAGTATTTT. The V and J genes are TRBV7-2 and TRBJ2-3; TRBD2 aligns across 11 bases. The V gene end was trimmed by 2 bases and the J gene end by 1 base; junction bases not matched to a gene: 5. Germline V lookup: CDR1 SGHTA, CDR2 FQGNSA. The CDR3 runs to 17 residues.

The rearrangement links TRBV7-2 to TRBJ2-7; 7 nucleotides agree with TRBD2. The CDR3 sequence is 14 residues long. The junction had 6 bases not matched to a gene; V was cut back by 3 bases and J by 4 bases. CDR1 SGHTA and CDR2 FQGNSA come from the germline V gene. The CDR3 region has the DNA TGTGCCAGCAGCTTCTCGGGAGGTAGTTACGAGCAGTACTTC. This sequence encodes CASSFSGGSYEQYF.

This clone was recorded only once. The rearrangement links TRBV10-2 to TRBJ1-2; D is ambiguous. The ends were cut back, 5 bases at V and 4 bases at J, with 8 bases in the middle. There are 12 residues in the CDR3. CDR1 and CDR2 from the germline V gene are WSHSY and SAAADI. CDR3 nucleotide sequence: TGCGCCAGCAGTCAGACGGCCTATGGCTACACCTTC. It encodes CASSQTAYGYTF.

This sequence joins TRBV28 and TRBJ1-1; TRBD1 agrees at 9 bases. V gave up 5 bases and J gave up 5 bases; unmatched junction bases: 9. This CDR3 is built from 15 residues. CDR1 and CDR2 (germline): MDHEN, SYDVKM. The CDR3 region is CASSPRGTGRTEAFF. The CDR3 bases are TGTGCCAGCAGTCCTAGGGGGACAGGGAGGACTGAAGCTTTCTTT. The full variable domain, with the rest looked up from reference TRBV28 and TRBJ1-1, is DVKVTQSSRYLVKRTGEKVFLECVQDMDHENMFWYRQDPGLGLRLIYFSYDVKMKEKGDIPEGYSVSREKKERFSLILESASTNQTSMYLCASSPRGTGRTEAFFGQGTRLTVV.

V gene TRBV30 combines with J gene TRBJ2-1; TRBD2 agrees at 10 bases. The J segment lost 8 bases and the V segment lost 5 bases, leaving 6 bases of the junction unmatched. Germline V gene data show CDR1 as GTSNPN and CDR2 as SVGIG (reference sequence). The CDR3 extends over 13 amino acids. The DNA of the CDR3 is TGTGCCTGGGACACTAGCGGGAAGCATGAGCAGTTCTTC. Translation gives CAWDTSGKHEQFF.

This clone was seen just once. The rearrangement joins TRBV6-1 to TRBJ2-3; TRBD2 matches at 11 bases. Germline assignment: CDR1 MNHNS and CDR2 SASEGT. The CDR3 has 16 amino acids. V trimming: 4 bases; J trimming: 4 bases; junction bases outside the gene matches: 7. This chain's CDR3 is CASSALLAGVADTQYF. Written as DNA, the CDR3 is TGTGCCAGCAGTGCATTACTAGCGGGAGTGGCAGATACGCAGTATTTT.

V and J are TRBV28 and TRBJ1-3, with D hard to call. Trimming took 5 bases from V and 9 from J, leaving 20 bases between them. The V gene's germline CDR1 is MDHEN and CDR2 SYDVKM. The CDR3 has 15 amino acids. The CDR3 sequence is CASSPGDLRSSTIYF. The DNA for the CDR3 is TGTGCCAGCAGTCCCGGGGATTTACGAAGTTCCACCATATATTTT.

The gene calls are TRBV5-4 and TRBJ2-7, with 10 bases matching TRBD2. V was clipped by 3 bases and J by 4 bases; unmatched bases: 7. The CDR3 has 15 residues. Germline V CDR1 and CDR2: SGHNT, YYREEE (reference sequence). CDR3 DNA sequence: TGTGCCAGCAGCTCTCCTAGCGGGAGTCGGTACGAGCAGTACTTC. Translated, it gives CASSSPSGSRYEQYF.

This chain connects TRBV5-4 to TRBJ2-7, with D perhaps given as TRBD1 or TRBD2 (5 bases each). CDR1 is SGHNT and CDR2 is YYREEE in the germline V gene (reference sequence). Trimming cost V 0 bases and J 3 bases, with 13 bases left between them. The CDR3 totals 15 residues. CDR3 region: CASSLAGLGSYEQYF. The DNA of the CDR3 is TGTGCCAGCAGCTTGGCGGGGCTGGGGAGCTACGAGCAGTACTTC.

Turning to this clone: This sample also contains other DNA sequences that code for the same CDR3. The chain couples TRBV30 to TRBJ2-7; no reliable D call. CDR1 GTSNPN and CDR2 SVGIG come from the germline V gene (reference sequence). Between the trimmed V and J ends, which lost 2 bases and 1 base, there was a span of 6 bases. CDR3 size: 12 residues. Here the CDR3 reads CAWSPGSYEQYF. The CDR3 DNA reads TGTGCCTGGAGTCCCGGTTCCTACGAGCAGTACTTC.

The V and J genes are TRBV9 and TRBJ2-7; either TRBD1 or TRBD2 may fit D (5 bases each). V lost 4 bases to trimming and J lost 0 bases, with 23 bases between them. The CDR3 consists of 18 residues. Germline values: CDR1 SGDLS, CDR2 YYNGEE. CDR3 sequence: CASSLQPGGAGNSYEQYF. The CDR3 coding sequence is TGTGCCAGCAGCCTCCAACCCGGTGGGGCGGGTAACTCCTACGAGCAGTACTTC.

This chain uses TRBV28 with TRBJ1-2, with 7 bases matching TRBD1. Germline CDR1 reads MDHEN; CDR2 reads SYDVKM. Trimming at V came to 4 bases and at J to 4 bases, leaving 9 bases not matched to a gene. The CDR3 totals 15 residues. The CDR3 DNA is TGTGCCAGCAGTTCCGGGACAGCGGAAATCTATGGCTACACCTTC. This translates into CASSSGTAEIYGYTF.

This clone was counted between two and nine times. The chain combines TRBV28 with TRBJ1-1; 9 bases line up with TRBD1. The CDR3 has 18 residues. V lost 4 bases, J lost 0 bases, and 12 bases stayed unmatched. The V gene's germline CDR1 is MDHEN and CDR2 SYDVKM. CDR3 sequence: CASSSNGGTGTLNTEAFF. The CDR3, as DNA: TGTGCCAGCAGTTCCAATGGGGGGACAGGGACCTTGAACACTGAAGCTTTCTTT.

The genes are TRBV6-5 and TRBJ2-7; 7 bases line up with TRBD2. In germline, CDR1 is MNHEY, CDR2 SVGAGI. V lost 4 bases and J lost 2; bases outside the gene matches: 2. The CDR3 contains 13 residues. CDR3 bases: TGTGCCAGCAGTTTAGGACTAGCCTACGAGCAGTACTTC. Protein product: CASSLGLAYEQYF.

This clone came up once. The V call is TRBV28, the J call TRBJ1-2; D not resolved. Germline lookup yields CDR1 MDHEN and CDR2 SYDVKM. Trimming removed 3 bases from V and 0 bases from J, with 8 bases in between. The CDR3 extends over 14 amino acids. The CDR3 spells CASSLEQTNYGYTF. DNA for the CDR3: TGTGCCAGCAGTTTGGAGCAGACTAACTATGGCTACACCTTC.

The chain links TRBV9 to TRBJ1-2; no clear D gene. CDR3 size: 13 residues. The V gene lost 0 bases and the J gene lost 4 bases, with 7 bases spanning the gap. Germline V lookup: CDR1 SGDLS, CDR2 YYNGEE. CDR3 in amino acids: CASSVDVGYGYTF. The CDR3, as DNA: TGTGCCAGCAGCGTAGATGTGGGCTATGGCTACACCTTC.